This T cell receptor beta chain was profiled in a study of blood T cells in healthy people across ages. The germline gives CDR1 SGHTA, CDR2 FQGNSA. The CDR3 has 12 amino acids. Of note for this clonotype: Its antigen is as yet unknown. One end of the junction fails to match germline, which may point to a read error.

Overall study results and limits: Diversity of TCR beta per million T cells declined in a roughly linear way with age.

The authors ran a second PCR of roughly 6 to 12 cycles using a sample-barcoded 5' primer and a J-beta primer mix. TCRdb reprocessed the 5' RACE reads via MiXCR and lists one record per CDR3 protein. The profile shows about 320,000 distinct CDR3 sequences, less than 30% of them singletons. The chain couples TRBV7-2 to TRBJ1-1, with D tentatively TRBD1 (5 bases). The receptor was derived from a woman between 65 and 79 years old in good health. The sequenced sample consisted of blood. The CDR3 loop is CASSLSGGSQHF. The CDR3 bases are TGTGCCAGCAGCTTATCGGGGGGGAGTCAGCACTTT.